The source of this TCR beta chain is a study of blood T cell repertoires in COVID-19. Study-wide context: Both acute and convalescent COVID-19 samples were obtained from the United States, Italy and Spain.

The CDR3 contains 17 residues. Trimming cost V 1 base and J 2 bases; bases outside gene matches: 8. Looked up from germline, CDR1 is SGHTA and CDR2 is FQGNSA. Per the original methods: Estimation of nucleated cell counts was performed using reference gene primer amplification. Profiled with immunoSEQ multiplex PCR; TCRdb holds only in-frame clones, not every one. The DNA was the basis for D and trimming; V, J and clone size are from that table. Found here are around 300,000 clones, 86% of them singletons; the top ten hold under 15%. This clonotype originated in a woman between 65 and 79 years old with COVID-19, enrolled during active disease. This sequence joins TRBV7-2 and TRBJ2-5; 9 positions match TRBD2. The sample was peripheral blood. CDR3 loop: CASSLGGLAGFQETQYF. CDR3 nucleotide sequence: TGTGCCAGCAGCTTAGGTGGGCTAGCGGGGTTTCAAGAGACCCAGTACTTC.